This T cell receptor beta chain was captured in a study of blood T cells in healthy people across ages. Notes on the study in general: Both higher diversity and more naive CD4+ cells marked long-lived donors when set against aged donors. While age rose, TCR beta diversity per million T cells dropped in a roughly linear way.

For the second PCR, which ran for about 7 to 12 cycles, a sample-barcoded 5' primer and a J-beta primer mix were used. TCRdb fed the 5' RACE reads into MiXCR, producing one record per CDR3 protein. The table shows hundreds of thousands of distinct CDR3 sequences, with approximately 29% occurring only once. Regarding this clonotype: Antigen: not known.

Germline values: CDR1 MDHEN, CDR2 SYDVKM. With 4 bases removed from V and 4 bases from J, the gap between germline ends came to 8 bases. The CDR3 extends over 12 amino acids. This chain uses TRBV28 with TRBJ2-7; the D is unclear. The specimen sequenced was blood. The receptor was derived from an elderly woman in good health. CDR3 loop: CASSSAKYEQYF. As DNA, the CDR3 is TGTGCCAGCAGTTCGGCTAAATACGAGCAGTACTTC.